The sequence of this T cell receptor (beta chain) was determined in a study of CD8+CD57+ T cells in acquired aplastic anemia. Study-level findings and limits: Between patients and controls, about 31 CD8+ CDR3 sequences were found in common.

At least ten counts were recorded for this clonotype. Its antigen is undetermined. Patients included in sequencing had previously demonstrated CD8+CD57+ cell expansion by flow cytometry. The study profiled TCR beta VDJ and CDR3 using genomic DNA as template. TCRdb re-analysed the reads in MiXCR, keeping a single row per CDR3 protein. The repertoire includes about 470,000 distinct CDR3 sequences, around 30% of them detected once, and around 0.82% sits in the top ten. This receptor was taken from a human donor with aplastic anemia. Sequenced sample: sorted CD4+, CD8+, or CD8+CD57+ T cells (not recorded which) from PBMCs.

The CDR3, as DNA: TGTGCCAGCAGCGTAATACACGAGGGAGCCTACGAGCAGTACTTC. The encoded protein is CASSVIHEGAYEQYF. V and J are TRBV7-2 and TRBJ2-7, with D maybe TRBD2 (5 bases). Germline values: CDR1 SGHTA, CDR2 FQGNSA. The CDR3 length is 15 residues. The V and J ends lost 5 bases and 2 bases respectively, with 16 bases between them.